This T cell receptor (beta chain) was captured in a study of early T cells in non-severe SARS-CoV-2 infection (dated by TCRdb to the early 2020s). About the investigation overall: TCR sequencing used bulk RNA from unsorted whole blood, so alpha and beta chains could not be paired. Broader findings and caveats from the paper: Matching against VDJdb was skewed toward anti-spike CD8 responses, likely underestimated virus-specific expansions, and missed private and CD4 specificities.

This clonotype was seen just once. What antigen it recognizes has not been identified. There are no base qualities to consult, and no much larger clone falls within one base. A single read counts as weak evidence. From the cysteine through the phenylalanine, the CDR3 covers 15 amino acids. Only CDR3 DNA remains: 45 bases, in frame from the first base. Germline trimming amounts to 1 base on V and 4 bases on J, with 4 as the count of junction bases outside the gene matches. For CDR1 and CDR2, the germline V gene (reference sequence) lists LGHDT and YNNKEL. This was a case-control study nested in a cohort of healthcare workers in London, UK, who had nasopharyngeal swab PCR tests and blood samples taken every week. Healthcare workers were recruited between 23 and 31 March 2020, during the week of the UK lockdown, and were followed weekly for up to roughly 15 weeks. Library prep was done by 5' RACE. TCRdb records NextSeq 500 as the sequencer. In the TCR library protocol, unique molecular identifiers were attached to individual cDNA molecules to correct for PCR bias and sequencing error. Both TCR alpha and beta chains were sequenced, and tight co-correlation was observed between alpha and beta sequence abundances in each sample. Per the authors' processing: Decombinator V4 was used to perform V gene, J gene and CDR3 annotation of TCR sequences. Expanded TCRs were defined as changing significantly between any two time points under a Poisson model with p below 0.0001. TCR abundances were normalised to the total number of TCRs sequenced per sample and were expressed as counts per million. MAIT TCRs were defined by TRAV1-2 paired with TRAJ12, TRAJ20 or TRAJ33, and iNKT TCRs by TRAV10 paired with TRAJ18. A search of VDJdb, accessed on 1 November 2021, was run for TCRs annotated to CMV, EBV and SARS-CoV-2, with TCRs annotated for multiple antigens excluded. TCRdb's own reprocessing of the public reads used fastp at Q25 and MiXCR and kept productive beta chains. CDR3 protein duplicates are merged, each entry listing the most common genes and DNA. None of the V and J calls come from the authors' own analysis; TCRdb made them. Across this sample there are some 48,000 distinct CDR3 sequences, with around 6.4% seen only once. The biggest ten clones account for roughly 6.9% of the sample.

Sample: whole blood, taken at baseline. This receptor was obtained from an adult who was a healthcare worker with PCR-confirmed SARS-CoV-2 infection or an uninfected control (not recorded which). The rearranged segments are TRBV3-1 and TRBJ2-1; 7 nucleotides in the junction match TRBD2. CDR3 sequence: CASSQGLAQYNEQFF. The nucleotide sequence is TGTGCCAGCAGCCAAGGACTAGCCCAATACAATGAGCAGTTCTTC.